This T cell receptor beta chain is drawn from a study of cytomegalovirus exposure and HLA in healthy donors. Background on the study: A prior analysis found some 110 million unique TCR beta sequences from around 180 million T cells. An early release of data contained roughly 86 million unique TCRs, which came from HLA-typed donors.

Primers: 60 Vbeta forward and 13 Jbeta reverse. Sequencing used immunoSEQ multiplex PCR; TCRdb keeps in-frame clones, though not all of them. Here the sample spans about 160,000 clones, 76% being singletons. Notes on this clone: Antigen: not known.

Each of the donors was a healthy bone marrow donor. The CDR3 runs to 11 residues. Trimming cost V 5 bases and J 5 bases, with 8 bases left between them. The germline V gene has CDR1 GTSNPN and CDR2 SVGIG (reference sequence). Study results and caveats: High specificity and sensitivity for cytomegalovirus status were reported for the classifier.

The source material was PBMCs. This TCR was recovered from a man between 60 and 75 years old in good health and CMV-seronegative. The chain recombines TRBV30 with TRBJ2-3; D is possibly TRBD1 (5 bases). CDR3 amino acids: CAWSRGDTQYF. The CDR3 DNA reads TGTGCCTGGTCTAGGGGAGATACGCAGTATTTT.